This entry features one TCR beta chain sequence. What it binds is not known. Primers included in the PCR were 60 Vbeta and 13 Jbeta primers. Only in-frame clones appear in the TCRdb table, and some are missing; sequencing was by immunoSEQ multiplex PCR. Of about 100,000 clones in the sample, roughly 80% were seen once. Germline-derived CDR1 and CDR2 are KGHSH and LQKENI. The CDR3 extends over 14 amino acids. Trimming took 3 bases from V and 4 from J; bases not matched to a gene: 5. The record originates from a study of cytomegalovirus exposure and HLA in healthy donors. Notes on the study in general: Some V segments, including TRBV6-2 and TRBV6-3, were excluded as indistinguishable.

The sequencing input was PBMCs. The TCR sequence derives from a male donor in good health and CMV-seropositive. The rearrangement links TRBV18 to TRBJ1-2, with TRBD1 matching over 7 bases. The CDR3 here is CASSPSTGLYGYTF. The CDR3 coding sequence is TGTGCCAGCTCACCTTCGACAGGGCTCTATGGCTACACCTTC.